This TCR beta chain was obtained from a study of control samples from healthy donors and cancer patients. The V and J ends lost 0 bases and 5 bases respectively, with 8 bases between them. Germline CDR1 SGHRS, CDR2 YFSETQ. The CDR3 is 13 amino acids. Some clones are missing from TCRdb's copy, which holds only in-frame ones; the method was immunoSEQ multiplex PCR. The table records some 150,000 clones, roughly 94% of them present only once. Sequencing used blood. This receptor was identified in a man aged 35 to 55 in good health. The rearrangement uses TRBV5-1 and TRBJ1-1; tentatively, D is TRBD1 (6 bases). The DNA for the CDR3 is TGCGCCAGCAGCTTGGTTAGGGGGACTGAAGCTTTCTTT. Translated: CASSLVRGTEAFF.